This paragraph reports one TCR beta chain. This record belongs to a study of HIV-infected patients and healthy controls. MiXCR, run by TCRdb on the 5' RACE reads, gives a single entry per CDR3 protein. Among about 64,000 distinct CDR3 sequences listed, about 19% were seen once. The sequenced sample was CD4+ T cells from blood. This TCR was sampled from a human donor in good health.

The CDR3 spells CSARDSRGTDTQYF. The CDR3 DNA reads as TGCAGTGCTAGAGATTCGAGGGGCACAGATACGCAGTATTTT. This rearrangement joins TRBV20-1 to TRBJ2-3; possible D gene TRBD2, 5 bases. Germline-derived CDR1 and CDR2 are DFQATT and SNEGSKA (reference sequence). The CDR3 runs to 14 residues. Trimming removed 0 bases at V and 1 base at J, with 8 bases between.